This entry lists 17 T cell receptor beta chains sequenced from one sample in a study of beta chain features in type 1 diabetes. Study results and caveats: All four CD4+ subsets of Type 1 diabetes patients contained TCRB CDR3s that were moderately but significantly shorter.

Expressed TCRB transcripts were sequenced after all isolated RNA was converted to cDNA. Method: immunoSEQ multiplex PCR; TCRdb's copy keeps in-frame clones and lacks some. The repertoire consists of roughly 730,000 clones, with about an eighth occurring once and the leading ten covering roughly 0.022%. Which antigens these TCRs recognize remains unknown. The sample comprised naive CD4+ T cells from blood. The receptors were gathered from a man aged 18-30 years with type 1 diabetes.

CDR3 nucleotide sequence: TGCGCCAGCAGCTCGACAGGGTCTTACAATGAGCAGTTCTTC. Amino acids: CASSSTGSYNEQFF. V and J are TRBV5-1 and TRBJ2-1; 7 bases match TRBD1. Per the germline V gene, CDR1 is SGHRS and CDR2 is YFSETQ. The junction had 4 bases not matched to a gene; V was cut back by 3 bases and J by 4 bases. The CDR3 runs to 14 residues.

The chain links TRBV10-3 to TRBJ2-3, with a weak D call TRBD2 (5 bases). CDR3 size: 15 residues. CDR1 is ENHRY, CDR2 SYGVKD, per germline. Trimming removed 3 bases at V and 3 bases at J, with 13 bases between. CDR3 nucleotide sequence: TGTGCCATCAGTGATGGTCGGGGTATAACAGATACGCAGTATTTT. It translates to CAISDGRGITDTQYF.

This clone turned up a few times. One end of the junction varies from germline; a read error may be responsible. The rearrangement uses TRBV4-1 and TRBJ2-7; possible D gene TRBD2, 7 bases. Germline V CDR1 and CDR2: MGHRA, YSYEKL. The CDR3 is 14 residues long. For the CDR3, the DNA is TGTGCCAGCAGCGAGGGGGGGAACTCCTACGAGCAGTACTTC. This codes for CASSEGGNSYEQYF.

CDR3 in amino acids: CASSRTGEETQYF. The CDR3 bases are TGTGCCAGCAGCCGGACAGGGGAAGAGACCCAGTACTTC. The V and J genes are TRBV5-5 and TRBJ2-5; 9 bases map to TRBD1. Looked up from germline, CDR1 is SGHKS and CDR2 is YYEKEE (reference sequence). The CDR3 is 13 amino acids. V trimming: 4 bases; J trimming: 3 bases; junction bases outside the gene matches: 1.

The V gene is TRBV30, the J gene TRBJ2-7, with D perhaps TRBD2 (6 bases). The CDR3 spans 15 residues. From germline, CDR1 is GTSNPN and CDR2 SVGIG (reference sequence). V shed 3 bases and J shed 3 bases, with 18 bases lying between them. The CDR3 reads CAWSGGTLRGYEQYF. The CDR3 DNA follows: TGTGCCTGGAGCGGAGGGACGTTAAGAGGCTACGAGCAGTACTTC.

This clone was seen more than once but under ten times. The chain has TRBV5-1 and TRBJ1-1, with TRBD1 as a possible D gene (6 bases). In germline, CDR1 is SGHRS, CDR2 YFSETQ. The ends were cut back, 6 bases at V and 11 bases at J, with 23 bases in the middle. The CDR3 is 14 residues long. The DNA for the CDR3 is TGCGCCAGCACCCCGGGACAACAACCCTCCTTGGCTTTCTTT. Translation: CASTPGQQPSLAFF. The full variable domain, in which reference TRBV5-1 and TRBJ1-1 provide the parts outside the CDR3, is KAGVTQTPRYLIKTRGQQVTLSCSPISGHRSVSWYQQTPGQGLQFLFEYFSETQRNKGNFPGRFSGRQFSNSRSEMNVSTLELGDSALYLCASTPGQQPSLAFFGQGTRLTVV.

This clone was counted between two and nine times. The V gene is TRBV2, the J gene TRBJ2-7; D gene ambiguous. The CDR3 is made up of 12 amino acids. CDR1 is SNHLY, CDR2 FYNNEI, per germline. V lost 3 bases and J 6 bases, leaving 9 bases between the germline ends. The chain's CDR3 is CASSDSETEQYF. The CDR3 DNA sequence: TGTGCCAGCAGTGATTCCGAAACCGAGCAGTACTTC.

This clone was recorded a few times. This chain joins TRBV27 and TRBJ1-3, with a possible D match to TRBD1 (5 bases). The CDR3 spans 18 residues. V lost 6 bases and J 0 bases, leaving 21 bases between the germline ends. In germline, CDR1 is MNHEY, CDR2 SMNVEV (reference sequence). CDR3: CASSRTGQLRYSGNTIYF. CDR3 DNA sequence: TGTGCCAGCAGCCGAACGGGGCAACTACGTTACTCTGGAAACACCATATATTTT.

This clone was counted between two and nine times. The chain couples TRBV2 to TRBJ1-1, with unresolved D. V lost 4 bases to trimming and J lost 5 bases, with 5 bases between them. CDR1 and CDR2 from the germline V gene are SNHLY and FYNNEI. The CDR3 runs 11 residues. CDR3 DNA: TGTGCCAGCAGTGTTTGGACTGAAGCTTTCTTT. Its translation: CASSVWTEAFF.

V and J are TRBV18 and TRBJ2-5; 10 positions agree with TRBD1. The junction had 6 bases not matched to a gene; V was cut back by 4 bases and J by 4 bases. The CDR3 spans 15 residues. Looked up from germline, CDR1 is KGHSH and CDR2 is LQKENI. The CDR3 spells CASSRQGARGETQYF. Written as DNA, the CDR3 is TGTGCCAGCTCACGACAGGGGGCGCGCGGAGAGACCCAGTACTTC.

The gene calls are TRBV13 and TRBJ2-5, with TRBD1 matching 7 bases. J was trimmed by 7 bases and V by 5 bases; bases with no gene match: 10. Germline V gene sequence: CDR1 PRHDT, CDR2 FYEKMQ (reference sequence). CDR3 length: 14 amino acids. The CDR3 nucleotides are TGTGCCAGCAGCGGGACAGCCACTGGTGGGACCCAGTACTTC. Translating gives CASSGTATGGTQYF.

This clone was seen a handful of times. The rearrangement uses TRBV10-2 and TRBJ2-7, with D perhaps TRBD1 (6 bases). The CDR3 sequence is 14 residues long. V was shortened by 8 bases and J by 1 base, with 15 bases between the two germline ends. CDR1 is WSHSY, CDR2 SAAADI, per germline. CDR3: CASRPAGQSYEQYF. DNA of the CDR3: TGCGCCAGCCGCCCGGCAGGACAGTCCTACGAGCAGTACTTC.

This clone came up a few times. The rearrangement uses TRBV5-6 and TRBJ1-1; no definite D call. CDR1 and CDR2 (germline): SGHDT, YYEEEE. The CDR3 totals 15 residues. V was pared by 0 bases and J by 4 bases, with 13 bases between. CDR3 sequence: CASSLVGVWRTEAFF. The CDR3, as DNA: TGTGCCAGCAGCTTGGTGGGTGTTTGGCGCACTGAAGCTTTCTTT.

In its sample, this clone was seen a few times. This rearrangement joins TRBV19 to TRBJ2-5; D gene ambiguous. Trimming cost V 0 bases and J 1 base, with 3 bases left between them. Germline V gene lookup returns CDR1 LNHDA and CDR2 SQIVND (reference sequence). CDR3 size: 13 residues. CDR3 nucleotide sequence: TGTGCCAGTAGTATAGATGTCCAAGAGACCCAGTACTTC. This codes for CASSIDVQETQYF.

The DNA for the CDR3 is TGTGCCAGCAGCGTCGGGACGGCGAACACTGAAGCTTTCTTT. It encodes CASSVGTANTEAFF. The V and J genes are TRBV7-8 and TRBJ1-1; D may be TRBD1 (5 bases). Trimming pared 5 bases from V and 1 base from J, leaving 11 bases between. Germline V gene sequence: CDR1 SGHVS, CDR2 FQNEAQ. CDR3 size: 14 residues.

A few counts support this clone. CDR3 amino acids: CASSEGLQPQHF. CDR3 nucleotide sequence: TGCGCCAGCAGTGAGGGGCTCCAACCCCAGCATTTT. The V gene is TRBV10-1, the J gene TRBJ1-5; D not certain. Germline V gene sequence: CDR1 WNHNN, CDR2 SYGVQD (reference sequence). The V and J ends lost 2 bases and 10 bases respectively, with 9 bases between them. CDR3 size: 12 residues.

The chain carries TRBV4-2 and TRBJ2-1; D might be TRBD1 or TRBD2, each matching 6 bases. The CDR3 loop spans 16 amino acids. Germline V gene data show CDR1 as LGHNA and CDR2 as YNFKEQ. V dropped 0 bases and J dropped 2 bases, with 11 bases sitting between them. In nucleotides, the CDR3 is TGTGCCAGCAGCCAAGAAGCTGGGGGGCCCTACAATGAGCAGTTCTTC. Its protein is CASSQEAGGPYNEQFF.